This T cell receptor beta chain was captured in a study of blood T cell repertoires in COVID-19. Overall study: The United States, Italy and Spain supplied acute and convalescent COVID-19 samples. T cells, B-cell-depleted T cells, or PBMCs provided the cDNA or gDNA that served as material.

The data were produced by immunoSEQ multiplex PCR, yet TCRdb's version contains in-frame clones alone and is incomplete. The sample has some 100,000 clones, about 81% seen once. Unmatched junction bases numbered 11, after V lost 8 bases and J lost 7 bases. The CDR3 runs 15 residues. Germline CDR1 and CDR2: SNHLY and FYNNEI. V is TRBV2 and J is TRBJ2-1; 10 nucleotides match TRBD2. This TCR was recovered from a woman aged 60 to 75 with acute or convalescent COVID-19. Sequenced material: peripheral blood. CDR3 DNA: TGTGCCAGCCTTTTAAGAGGACTAGCGGAAAATGAGCAGTTCTTC. Amino acids: CASLLRGLAENEQFF.